This TCR beta chain was observed in a study of T-cell reconstitution after alpha-beta-depleted transplantation in children. Researchers prepared the TCRbeta library using unique molecular identifiers, the study reports. Each CDR3 protein is one row after TCRdb ran MiXCR on the PCR reads. Of about 540,000 distinct CDR3 sequences in the sample, around 19% were seen once. This clonotype was seen more than once but under ten times. The source is a human donor who donated a stem cell graft to a child with acute lymphoblastic leukemia. Sample: PBMCs from the stem cell graft donor, taken from the stem cell graft.

This CDR3 reads CSARGSVGGGYTF. The DNA for the CDR3 is TGCAGTGCTAGAGGGAGCGTTGGTGGTGGCTACACCTTC. This chain connects TRBV20-1 to TRBJ1-2; D gene ambiguous. CDR3 length: 13 amino acids. The V gene lost 1 base and the J gene lost 7 bases, with 13 bases spanning the gap. Germline V lookup: CDR1 DFQATT, CDR2 SNEGSKA (reference sequence).